The rows below give T cell receptor beta chains drawn from one sample of a study of long-term antiretroviral therapy in people with HIV. The assay was immunoSEQ multiplex PCR, and TCRdb's table has in-frame clones only and misses some. The sample holds about 25,000 clones; approximately 80% are singletons and the top ten take roughly 16%. Sequencing used unsorted PBMCs, obtained approximately 4.5 years after starting antiretroviral therapy. The receptor source for this set is a man aged 30 to 39 with HIV. Each CDR3 is given with its conserved first and last residue. The D gene is left open where the match is weak. Clone size appears in some rows only: once, few, many, or a class for an expanded clone.

J gene,D gene,V gene,clone size,CDR3 DNA,CDR3 protein
TRBJ2-3,NA,TRBV5-4,NA,TGTGCCAGCAGCTTGTGGGGGGGCCAAGGCACAGATACGCAGTATTTT,CASSLWGGQGTDTQYF
TRBJ1-3,NA,TRBV11-2,NA,TGTGCCAGCAGGGGGGGTATCTCTGGAAACACCATATATTTT,CASRGGISGNTIYF
TRBJ2-7,TRBD2,TRBV6-5,NA,TGTGCCAGCAGTTACTCGAGCGGGAGTTACGAGCAGTACTTC,CASSYSSGSYEQYF
TRBJ1-6,NA,TRBV5-4,NA,TGTGCCAGCAGCTTGGACCGCTATTCACCCCTCCACTTT,CASSLDRYSPLHF
TRBJ2-5,TRBD2,TRBV5-4,NA,TGTGCCAGCAGCTTAGCGGGGGAGGGGACCCAGTACTTC,CASSLAGEGTQYF
TRBJ1-2,TRBD1,TRBV6-5,NA,TGTGCCAGCAGGGGGACAGGGGACGGGGAGGACACCTTC,CASRGTGDGEDTF
TRBJ1-1,NA,TRBV10-3,NA,TGTGCCATCAGTGAGAGCCAGGTTGAAGCTTTCTTT,CAISESQVEAFF
TRBJ2-3,TRBD2,TRBV28,NA,TGTGCCAGCAGTCCCCACCTTAGCGGGAGACCGGATACGCAGTATTTT,CASSPHLSGRPDTQYF
TRBJ2-7,NA,TRBV6-5,NA,TGTGCCAGCAGTTACTCGGGCAGGAGAGACGAGCAGTACTTC,CASSYSGRRDEQYF
TRBJ2-5,NA,TRBV13,NA,TGTGCCAGCAGCTTAAGAACCGGCCCGGGACCGCAAGAGACCCAGTACTTC,CASSLRTGPGPQETQYF
TRBJ2-1,NA,TRBV6-5,NA,TGTGCCAGCAGTTCGGGCAGCTCCTACAATGAGCAGTTCTTC,CASSSGSSYNEQFF
TRBJ2-3,TRBD1,TRBV11-1,once,TGTGCCAGCAGCCCGAAGCCGGGACAGGGGAACACAGATACGCAGTATTTT,CASSPKPGQGNTDTQYF
TRBJ1-5,NA,TRBV5-1,few,TGCGCCAGCAGCTTAGCGGGAAGCAGCAATCAGCCCCAGCATTTT,CASSLAGSSNQPQHF
TRBJ2-2,TRBD1,TRBV4-2,NA,TGTGCCAGCAGCCAAGAACAGACAGGGTACAAGAACACCGGGGAGCTGTTTTTT,CASSQEQTGYKNTGELFF
TRBJ1-1,TRBD1,TRBV19,NA,TGTGCCAGTAGTGAGACAGGGCGTGAGAACACTGAAGCTTTCTTT,CASSETGRENTEAFF
TRBJ1-4,TRBD1,TRBV6-1,NA,TGTGCCAGCAGTGAAGGACAGGGGGCGATCCAAAAACTGTTTTTT,CASSEGQGAIQKLFF
TRBJ2-2,TRBD1,TRBV5-1,NA,TGCGCCAGCAGCTTGGGACAGGGGTACACCGGGGAGCTGTTTTTT,CASSLGQGYTGELFF
TRBJ2-3,TRBD2,TRBV19,NA,TGTGCCAGTAGTTTCTCGACTAGCGGGAGTACCACAGATACGCAGTATTTT,CASSFSTSGSTTDTQYF
TRBJ1-2,NA,TRBV11-3,NA,TGTGCCAGCAGCTCTCGGGGGGCGCCGGATGGCTACACCTTC,CASSSRGAPDGYTF
TRBJ1-2,NA,TRBV5-1,few,TGCGCCAGCAGCTCTTCAGCCTATGGCTACACCTTC,CASSSSAYGYTF
TRBJ2-2,TRBD2,TRBV19,NA,TGTGCCAGTAGGCGTAGTAGCGGGAATCCCGGGGAGCTGTTTTTT,CASRRSSGNPGELFF
TRBJ1-2,NA,TRBV27,NA,TGTGCCAGCAGTTTTAACAGGGAAGGTGGCTACACCTTC,CASSFNREGGYTF
TRBJ1-1,TRBD1,TRBV29-1,NA,TGCAGCGTTAAGACAGGGATGAACACTGAAGCTTTCTTT,CSVKTGMNTEAFF
TRBJ2-6,NA,TRBV13,NA,TGTGCCAGCAGCTTAGGCATGGCCTCTTCTGGGGCCAACGTCCTGACTTTC,CASSLGMASSGANVLTF
TRBJ2-1,TRBD2,TRBV7-9,NA,TGTGCCAGCAGCTTAGGGGCGGGAGAATTCTTC,CASSLGAGEFF
TRBJ2-1,TRBD2,TRBV5-6,few,TGTGCCAGCAGCTTGGTATGGAGCGGGGGGGCCAATGAGCAGTTCTTC,CASSLVWSGGANEQFF
TRBJ1-6,NA,TRBV30,NA,TGTGCCTGGAGCCCTAGGGGGGATTATTCACCCCTCCACTTT,CAWSPRGDYSPLHF
TRBJ2-1,TRBD2,TRBV2,NA,TGTGCCAGCAGTGAATTGCTAGCGGGATCCTACAATGAGCAGTTCTTC,CASSELLAGSYNEQFF
TRBJ1-1,TRBD1,TRBV7-9,NA,TGTGCCAGCAGCTTAGTCGCAGGGGGCTCGAACACTGAAGCTTTCTTT,CASSLVAGGSNTEAFF